The 19 T cell receptor beta chains listed next were all sequenced from one sample in a study of memory CD4+ T cells and cytomegalovirus serostatus. Libraries were prepared by immunoSEQ multiplex PCR; TCRdb keeps only in-frame clonotypes and omits some of them. The sample carries about 25,000 clones, approximately 71% recorded once. Single viable CD3+CD4+CD8-CD45RO+ cells were sorted as the memory CD4+ T cells. Sequencing input: memory CD4+ T cells from blood. The receptors derive from an adult in good health and CMV-seronegative.

The chain uses TRBV2 and TRBJ2-7; no clear D gene. The CDR3 has 11 residues. Germline CDR1 SNHLY, CDR2 FYNNEI. Trimming stripped 3 bases from V and 4 bases from J, with 4 bases between. CDR3 sequence (DNA): TGTGCCAGCAGTGATGGGTACGAGCAGTACTTC. This codes for CASSDGYEQYF.

The chain combines TRBV5-4 with TRBJ1-4; no firm D call. The germline CDR1 and CDR2 sequences are SGHNT and YYREEE (reference sequence). V shed 0 bases and J shed 8 bases, with 8 bases lying between them. The CDR3 has 13 residues. The CDR3 sequence: CASSLALSEKLFF. CDR3 DNA sequence: TGTGCCAGCAGCTTGGCTCTCTCGGAAAAACTGTTTTTT.

V usage is TRBV20-1 and J usage is TRBJ1-1, with D hard to call. The CDR3 spans 11 residues. The ends were cut back, 3 bases at V and 6 bases at J, with 8 bases in the middle. The germline V gene has CDR1 DFQATT and CDR2 SNEGSKA (reference sequence). CDR3 bases: TGCAGTGCTAGTCGTTCGTCTGAAGCTTTCTTT. As protein: CSASRSSEAFF.

This clone was counted only a few times. The chain couples TRBV9 to TRBJ1-5; the D gene is possibly TRBD1 (5 bases). This CDR3 has 19 amino acids. V lost 7 bases and J lost 0, with 26 bases in between. The germline V gene encodes CDR1 SGDLS and CDR2 YYNGEE. This chain's CDR3 is CASPKQISPGRNSNQPQHF. The CDR3 DNA sequence: TGTGCCAGCCCAAAACAGATCAGTCCGGGGCGGAATAGCAATCAGCCCCAGCATTTT.

V is TRBV6-1 and J is TRBJ1-5; TRBD1 is a possible D gene (5 bases). The germline gives CDR1 MNHNS, CDR2 SASEGT. V was clipped by 9 bases and J by 6 bases, with 18 bases between them. CDR3 length equals 14 residues. Written as DNA, the CDR3 is TGTGCCAGTAACGAGGGGCGGGAATCTCAGCCCCAGCATTTT. As protein: CASNEGRESQPQHF.

The CDR3 nucleotides are TGTGCCAGCAGTCCAAAAAGGGGGACGTTTAGCTACACCTTC. Translated: CASSPKRGTFSYTF. J is TRBJ1-2 and V is TRBV28, with D possibly TRBD1 on 6 matching bases. This CDR3 has 14 residues. V shed 5 bases and J shed 9 bases, with 19 bases lying between them. Germline V lookup: CDR1 MDHEN, CDR2 SYDVKM.

Of note for this clone: The same CDR3 also results from other DNA sequences found in this sample. The chain recombines TRBV10-3 with TRBJ2-2; 7 positions match TRBD2. Trimming took 0 bases from V and 2 from J; bases not matched to a gene: 3. In germline, CDR1 is ENHRY, CDR2 SYGVKD. The CDR3 has 16 residues. CDR3 in amino acids: CAISESGGSNTGELFF. In DNA, the CDR3 is TGTGCCATCAGTGAGTCGGGGGGGAGTAACACCGGGGAGCTGTTTTTT.

The V and J genes are TRBV11-2 and TRBJ2-7; D gene uncertain. CDR3 length: 14 residues. V was clipped by 8 bases and J by 1 base, with 15 bases between them. Germline V gives CDR1 SGHAT, CDR2 FQNNGV. The CDR3 reads CASCGYERSYEQYF. The CDR3 DNA reads TGTGCCAGCTGCGGTTATGAGAGGTCCTACGAGCAGTACTTC.

This chain connects TRBV7-2 to TRBJ2-3; 8 bases are a match to TRBD2. Germline V gene lookup returns CDR1 SGHTA and CDR2 FQGNSA. V was pared by 4 bases and J by 2 bases, with 8 bases of the junction left unmatched. This CDR3 region has 16 residues. The CDR3 loop is CASSSRGALATDTQYF. CDR3 in DNA: TGTGCCAGCAGCTCGCGGGGGGCCTTGGCCACAGATACGCAGTATTTT.

The J gene is TRBJ2-1, the V gene TRBV5-1, with D possibly being TRBD1 or TRBD2 (6 bases each). V was pared by 0 bases and J by 10 bases, with 14 bases between. The CDR3 length is 14 residues. Germline CDR1 reads SGHRS; CDR2 reads YFSETQ. Here the CDR3 DNA reads TGCGCCAGCAGCTTGGGGTTGGGGGCGGGGGAGCAGTTCTTC. Translation gives CASSLGLGAGEQFF. The whole variable domain, filled in from reference TRBV5-1 and TRBJ2-1, reads KAGVTQTPRYLIKTRGQQVTLSCSPISGHRSVSWYQQTPGQGLQFLFEYFSETQRNKGNFPGRFSGRQFSNSRSEMNVSTLELGDSALYLCASSLGLGAGEQFFGPGTRLTVL.

The chain joins TRBV7-3 to TRBJ1-4; no reliable D call. The CDR3 runs to 15 residues. V lost 2 bases and J 0 bases, leaving 7 bases between the germline ends. The germline V gene has CDR1 SGHTA and CDR2 FQGTGA. DNA for the CDR3: TGTGCCAGCAGCTTAGGCAGAACAACTAATGAAAAACTGTTTTTT. Translation gives CASSLGRTTNEKLFF.

This rearrangement joins TRBV5-4 to TRBJ1-6; D gene uncertain. Trimming stripped 4 bases from V and 8 bases from J, with 16 bases between. This CDR3 is built from 15 residues. Germline assignment: CDR1 SGHNT and CDR2 YYREEE (reference sequence). CDR3 DNA: TGTGCCAGCAGCCCCAGCTTGGGTAGGGATTCACCCCTCCACTTT. Translation gives CASSPSLGRDSPLHF.

In its sample, this clone was seen a few times. The chain has TRBV2 and TRBJ2-7, with D possibly TRBD1 on 6 matching bases. CDR1 and CDR2 (germline): SNHLY, FYNNEI. Trimming pared 6 bases from V and 2 bases from J, leaving 11 bases between. The CDR3 contains 13 residues. The CDR3 loop reads CASSLGHPYEQYF. The CDR3 region has the DNA TGTGCCAGCAGCTTGGGACACCCCTACGAGCAGTACTTC. Looking up the rest from reference TRBV2 and TRBJ2-7 gives the full variable domain: EPEVTQTPSHQVTQMGQEVILRCVPISNHLYFYWYRQILGQKVEFLVSFYNNEISEKSEIFDDQFSVERPDGSNFTLKIRSTKLEDSAMYFCASSLGHPYEQYFGPGTRLTVT.

This chain links TRBV30 with TRBJ2-2; D is uncertain. This CDR3 is 15 amino acids long. The V gene's germline CDR1 is GTSNPN and CDR2 SVGIG (reference sequence). V shed 0 bases and J shed 0 bases, with 8 bases lying between them. The chain's CDR3 is CAWSVLRTNTGELFF. In DNA form, the CDR3 reads TGTGCCTGGAGTGTACTCAGGACGAACACCGGGGAGCTGTTTTTT.

The V call is TRBV6-1, the J call TRBJ1-5; TRBD1 aligns across 7 bases. V dropped 6 bases and J dropped 4; count of bases not matched to a gene: 3. The CDR3 totals 13 residues. Germline V CDR1 and CDR2: MNHNS, SASEGT. This chain's CDR3 is CASRTTGNQPQHF. DNA for the CDR3: TGTGCCAGCAGAACGACAGGGAATCAGCCCCAGCATTTT.

The chain joins TRBV18 to TRBJ2-6, with D unclear. The CDR3 is 16 amino acids. Germline CDR1 reads KGHSH; CDR2 reads LQKENI. Trimming pared 4 bases from V and 0 bases from J, leaving 10 bases between. DNA of the CDR3: TGTGCCAGCTCACGCAACCAAGGCTCTGGGGCCAACGTCCTGACTTTC. Residues: CASSRNQGSGANVLTF.

The table lists this clone with a count of one. The chain employs TRBV7-2 and TRBJ1-2; TRBD1 might be the D (5 bases). V dropped 2 bases and J dropped 8 bases, with 21 bases sitting between them. CDR1 is SGHTA, CDR2 FQGNSA, per germline. The CDR3 contains 16 residues. CDR3 sequence: CASSLIEGLSPRGYTF. As DNA, the CDR3 is TGTGCCAGCAGCTTAATCGAGGGGCTTTCCCCGAGGGGCTACACCTTC.

The V call is TRBV28, the J call TRBJ1-1; D perhaps matches TRBD1 (5 bases). The length of the CDR3 is 12 residues. Germline assignment: CDR1 MDHEN and CDR2 SYDVKM. Trimming removed 6 bases at V and 6 bases at J, with 11 bases between. The CDR3 DNA reads TGTGCCAGCAGCGCAGGGTCGTCTGAAGCTTTCTTT. It yields the protein CASSAGSSEAFF.

The rearrangement uses TRBV2 and TRBJ2-7; D is undetermined. Trimming shortened V by 7 bases and J by 1 base, and 11 bases separated the two germline ends. CDR3 length: 13 residues. Per germline, CDR1 SNHLY and CDR2 FYNNEI. CDR3 protein: CASKSDASYEQYF. DNA of the CDR3: TGTGCCAGCAAATCGGACGCTTCCTACGAGCAGTACTTC.